A selection of T cell receptor beta chains follows, all from one sample in a study of PD-L1 blockade in urothelial cancer. Clones were sequenced by immunoSEQ multiplex PCR, and TCRdb holds only the in-frame ones, with some missing. The sample shows some 51,000 clones, approximately 90% of them seen only once. The sequencing used PBMCs, collected around atezolizumab (anti-PD-L1) treatment. These receptors were collected from a man aged 60 to 75 with urothelial cancer. Both conserved end residues are part of each CDR3. D genes are given only for firm matches. The size field is filled for only some rows; it gives once, few, many or a size class.

V gene	D gene	J gene	clone size	CDR3 protein	CDR3 DNA
TRBV19	.	TRBJ2-6	.	CASSIQGLSGANVLTF	TGTGCCAGTAGTATCCAGGGGTTATCTGGGGCCAACGTCCTGACTTTC
TRBV11-2	.	TRBJ2-6	.	CASSFRTETSGANVLTF	TGTGCCAGCAGCTTCCGGACAGAAACCTCTGGGGCCAACGTCCTGACTTTC
TRBV6-4	.	TRBJ1-5	.	CASRQGPESDQPQHF	TGTGCCAGCAGGCAGGGTCCAGAATCCGATCAGCCCCAGCATTTT
TRBV7-9	TRBD1	TRBJ2-3	.	CASSLGQGSSTDTQYF	TGTGCCAGCAGCTTGGGACAGGGATCTAGCACAGATACGCAGTATTTT
TRBV7-7	TRBD1	TRBJ2-3	.	CASSLNRGTDTQYF	TGTGCCAGCAGCTTGAACAGGGGGACAGATACGCAGTATTTT
TRBV11-2	.	TRBJ2-7	.	CASSLATGAGEQYF	TGTGCCAGCAGCTTAGCCACAGGTGCTGGCGAGCAGTACTTC
TRBV19	TRBD1	TRBJ2-5	.	CASSIIGTGGAGETQYF	TGTGCCAGTAGTATCATCGGGACAGGGGGCGCCGGGGAGACCCAGTACTTC
TRBV5-6	.	TRBJ1-1	.	CASSSVVQNTEAFF	TGTGCCAGCAGCTCCGTGGTACAGAACACTGAAGCTTTCTTT
TRBV5-1	.	TRBJ1-1	.	CASSFGQPMNTEAFF	TGCGCCAGCAGCTTCGGACAGCCAATGAACACTGAAGCTTTCTTT
TRBV7-2	.	TRBJ2-7	.	CASSLRDTSSYEQYF	TGTGCCAGCAGTCTCCGGGACACGAGCTCCTACGAGCAGTACTTC
TRBV9	TRBD1	TRBJ2-3	.	CASSVGGTGDTQYF	TGTGCCAGCAGCGTAGGGGGGACAGGAGATACGCAGTATTTT
TRBV28	.	TRBJ2-1	.	CASSPLNEQFF	TGTGCCAGCAGTCCTCTCAATGAGCAGTTCTTC
TRBV7-9	.	TRBJ2-7	.	CASSLEFGYEQYF	TGTGCCAGCAGCTTAGAATTCGGCTACGAGCAGTACTTC
TRBV28	TRBD1	TRBJ1-1	.	CASSTPGGTEAFF	TGTGCCAGCAGCACTCCAGGGGGCACTGAAGCTTTCTTT
TRBV30	.	TRBJ1-3	.	CAWTSRNTIYF	TGTGCCTGGACCTCTAGGAACACCATATATTTT
TRBV9	TRBD1	TRBJ2-1	once	CASSAGPGTGYNEQFF	TGTGCCAGCAGCGCGGGTCCCGGGACAGGCTACAATGAGCAGTTCTTC
TRBV7-2	.	TRBJ1-3	.	CASSLDTASGNTIYF	TGTGCCAGCAGCTTAGATACAGCCTCTGGAAACACCATATATTTT
TRBV9	.	TRBJ1-4	.	CASSVDGSLEKLFF	TGTGCCAGCAGCGTAGATGGCAGTTTGGAAAAACTGTTTTTT
TRBV27	.	TRBJ2-1	.	CASRPNLRQAGYNEQFF	TGTGCCAGCAGGCCAAACCTTAGACAGGCAGGTTACAATGAGCAGTTCTTC
TRBV11-2	.	TRBJ2-7	.	CASSLLRAGNHEQYF	TGTGCCAGCAGCTTACTCCGGGCCGGGAACCACGAGCAGTACTTC
TRBV7-3	TRBD1	TRBJ1-4	.	CASSSNTGGGWEKLFF	TGTGCCAGCAGCTCGAACACAGGGGGCGGTTGGGAAAAACTGTTTTTT
TRBV4-1	TRBD1	TRBJ1-2	once	CASSQETGLNGYTF	TGCGCCAGCAGCCAAGAGACAGGGTTGAATGGCTACACCTTC
TRBV11-3	TRBD2	TRBJ2-1	.	CASSSWGGSPQEQFF	TGTGCCAGCAGCTCCTGGGGCGGGAGCCCCCAAGAGCAGTTCTTC
TRBV19	.	TRBJ1-1	few	CASSIDELTEAFF	TGTGCCAGTAGTATAGACGAACTCACTGAAGCTTTCTTT
TRBV29-1	TRBD2	TRBJ2-7	.	CSVQTSGLYEQYF	TGCAGCGTCCAAACTAGCGGTCTCTACGAGCAGTACTTC
TRBV7-3	.	TRBJ2-2	.	CASRSRTDTGELFF	TGTGCCAGCCGTTCACGGACAGACACCGGGGAGCTGTTTTTT
TRBV11-2	TRBD2	TRBJ2-7	.	CASSFREGPSYEQYF	TGTGCCAGCAGCTTTCGGGAGGGCCCCTCCTACGAGCAGTACTTC
TRBV4-2	TRBD1	TRBJ1-1	few	CASSRSTGDYTEAFF	TGTGCCAGCAGCCGGTCGACAGGGGACTACACTGAAGCTTTCTTT
TRBV5-6	TRBD1	TRBJ2-1	.	CASRSQGEEGTYNEQFF	TGTGCCAGCAGGTCACAGGGGGAGGAAGGGACCTACAATGAGCAGTTCTTC
TRBV5-1	TRBD2	TRBJ2-7	.	CASSLGLAGVHEQYF	TGCGCCAGCAGCTTGGGACTAGCGGGAGTCCACGAGCAGTACTTC
TRBV27	TRBD1	TRBJ2-7	.	CASSRRDRGPPYEQYF	TGTGCCAGCAGTCGCCGGGACAGGGGCCCCCCCTACGAGCAGTACTTC
TRBV14	.	TRBJ2-4	.	CASSQVTIGGNIQYF	TGTGCCAGCAGCCAAGTAACGATAGGCGGAAACATTCAGTACTTC
TRBV5-1	.	TRBJ1-3	.	CASSFETGRGNTIYF	TGCGCCAGCAGCTTTGAGACAGGCCGTGGAAACACCATATATTTT
TRBV2	.	TRBJ2-7	.	CASSDYSSYEQYF	TGTGCCAGCAGTGATTACAGCTCCTACGAGCAGTACTTC
TRBV7-2	TRBD2	TRBJ2-3	.	CASSLAPGLADTQYF	TGTGCCAGCAGCTTAGCGCCGGGACTAGCTGATACGCAGTATTTT
TRBV5-1	TRBD1	TRBJ2-1	.	CASSRTGNEQFF	TGCGCCAGCAGCCGGACAGGGAATGAGCAGTTCTTC
TRBV12-2	.	TRBJ2-2	.	CASRPTSGRSGTGELFF	TGTGCAAGTCGCCCCACTAGCGGGAGGTCGGGGACCGGGGAGCTGTTTTTT
TRBV2	TRBD1	TRBJ1-2	.	CASSFLITGGANGYTF	TGTGCCAGCTCTTTCCTTATCACAGGGGGCGCGAATGGCTACACCTTC
TRBV10-3	TRBD1	TRBJ1-5	.	CAISESRTGGLSQPQHF	TGTGCCATCAGTGAGTCGAGAACAGGGGGCCTTTCTCAGCCCCAGCATTTT
TRBV6-5	.	TRBJ2-1	.	CASSYSMRRGNNEQFF	TGTGCCAGCAGTTACTCGATGAGGAGAGGGAACAATGAGCAGTTCTTC
TRBV11-2	TRBD1	TRBJ2-3	.	CASSRDRGDTQYF	TGTGCCAGCAGTAGGGACAGGGGGGATACGCAGTATTTT
TRBV2	.	TRBJ1-2	.	CASSNADWGYTF	TGTGCCAGCAGTAACGCGGATTGGGGCTACACCTTC
TRBV6-1	TRBD2	TRBJ2-2	.	CASTPLAGAVGELFF	TGTGCCAGCACCCCACTAGCGGGAGCGGTCGGGGAGCTGTTTTTT
TRBV19	.	TRBJ1-1	.	CASSNRGATEAFF	TGTGCCAGTAGTAACCGGGGGGCCACTGAAGCTTTCTTT
TRBV5-1	TRBD1	TRBJ1-5	.	CASSLGDRGDQPQHF	TGCGCCAGCAGCTTGGGAGACAGGGGAGATCAGCCCCAGCATTTT
TRBV27	.	TRBJ2-7	.	CASSLQGSYEQYF	TGTGCCAGCAGTTTACAGGGCTCGTACGAGCAGTACTTC
TRBV29-1	.	TRBJ2-7	.	CSVEAPGSYEQYF	TGCAGCGTTGAAGCCCCAGGTTCCTACGAGCAGTACTTC
TRBV7-9	TRBD1	TRBJ1-1	.	CASTPDRGGLAEAFF	TGTGCCAGCACCCCTGACAGGGGCGGATTGGCTGAAGCTTTCTTT
TRBV4-3	.	TRBJ2-7	.	CASSQSTGISYEQYF	TGCGCCAGCAGCCAATCGACGGGGATTTCCTACGAGCAGTACTTC
TRBV7-2	.	TRBJ2-4	.	CASSWTALAKNIQYF	TGTGCCAGCAGTTGGACAGCCCTAGCCAAAAACATTCAGTACTTC
TRBV9	TRBD2	TRBJ2-5	once	CASSTRPDSGGGTQYF	TGTGCCAGCAGCACCCGCCCAGATAGCGGGGGCGGGACCCAGTACTTC
TRBV19	TRBD1	TRBJ2-7	.	CASSMGDRGRYEQYF	TGTGCCAGTAGTATGGGGGACAGGGGGCGCTACGAGCAGTACTTC
TRBV27	.	TRBJ2-3	.	CASSSIPRDTQYF	TGTGCCAGCAGTAGCATTCCTAGGGATACGCAGTATTTT
TRBV6-4	.	TRBJ2-2	.	CASSQSTQGPGELFF	TGTGCCAGCAGTCAAAGTACTCAGGGTCCCGGGGAGCTGTTTTTT
TRBV2	.	TRBJ2-3	.	CASSELLQLDTQYF	TGTGCCAGCAGTGAATTACTCCAATTGGATACGCAGTATTTT
TRBV6-5	TRBD1	TRBJ1-1	.	CASSTGGELYTEAFF	TGTGCCAGCAGTACAGGGGGCGAGTTATACACTGAAGCTTTCTTT
TRBV5-1	TRBD2	TRBJ2-1	.	CASSKNLGGFSYNEQFF	TGCGCCAGCAGCAAAAACCTCGGGGGGTTCTCCTACAATGAGCAGTTCTTC
TRBV5-6	.	TRBJ2-3	.	CASSIIAASDTQYF	TGTGCCAGCAGCATTATAGCGGCTTCCGATACGCAGTATTTT
TRBV7-6	TRBD2	TRBJ2-2	.	CASSLEQRGNTGELFF	TGTGCCAGCAGCTTAGAGCAGCGGGGGAACACCGGGGAGCTGTTTTTT